Listed here are 15 T cell receptor beta chains from one sample, sequenced in a study of blood T cell repertoires in COVID-19. TCRdb's table, derived via immunoSEQ multiplex PCR, lists solely in-frame clones and lacks some. Among roughly 68,000 clones, 84% were seen once, and the ten largest hold 7.5% to 9.5%. The specimen was peripheral blood. All receptors come from a man aged 50-60 years with active COVID-19.

The V and J genes are TRBV6-5 and TRBJ2-2, with TRBD1 matching over 10 bases. V shed 2 bases and J 4 bases; nucleotides not matched to a gene: 4. Germline CDR1 reads MNHEY; CDR2 reads SVGAGI. The CDR3 consists of 16 residues. The CDR3 spells CASSYSGTGVTGELFF. CDR3 coding DNA: TGTGCCAGCAGTTACAGCGGGACAGGGGTCACCGGGGAGCTGTTTTTT.

This clone has only a few counts. The chain recombines TRBV2 with TRBJ1-5; D perhaps matches TRBD1 (5 bases). Trimming shortened V by 8 bases and J by 7 bases, and 18 bases separated the two germline ends. Germline V lookup: CDR1 SNHLY, CDR2 FYNNEI. This CDR3 spans 14 amino acids. The CDR3 nucleotides are TGTGCCAGCCGCCGGGGGGAGGGAGGACAGCCCCAGCATTTT. It specifies CASRRGEGGQPQHF.

The genes are TRBV7-9 and TRBJ2-1; 11 nucleotides agree with TRBD1. The CDR3 is 17 amino acids. V lost 1 base to trimming and J lost 8 bases; unmatched junction nucleotides: 10. Per the germline V gene, CDR1 is SEHNR and CDR2 is FQNEAQ (reference sequence). The CDR3 protein is CASSLVGRTGGEDEQFF. Written as DNA, the CDR3 is TGTGCCAGCAGCTTAGTCGGGCGGACAGGGGGCGAGGATGAGCAGTTCTTC.

J is TRBJ1-5 and V is TRBV5-6, with TRBD1 as a possible D gene (5 bases). Germline-derived CDR1 and CDR2 are SGHDT and YYEEEE. Trimming shortened V by 3 bases and J by 4 bases, and 11 bases separated the two germline ends. CDR3 size: 14 residues. CDR3 coding DNA: TGTGCCAGCAGCTGGGGCTCGGGTAATCAGCCCCAGCATTTT. It translates to CASSWGSGNQPQHF. The whole variable domain, filled in from reference TRBV5-6 and TRBJ1-5, reads DAGVTQSPTHLIKTRGQQVTLRCSPKSGHDTVSWYQQALGQGPQFIFQYYEEEERQRGNFPDRFSGHQFPNYSSELNVNALLLGDSALYLCASSWGSGNQPQHFGDGTRLSIL.

The chain combines TRBV5-6 with TRBJ2-3, with 8 bases identical to TRBD2. Germline V CDR1 and CDR2: SGHDT, YYEEEE. The CDR3 sequence is 15 residues long. The V gene end was trimmed by 4 bases and the J gene end by 2 bases; junction bases not matched to a gene: 6. Here the CDR3 DNA reads TGTGCCAGCAGCGAAGCGGGAGCGGTCACAGATACGCAGTATTTT. Protein sequence: CASSEAGAVTDTQYF.

The gene calls are TRBV19 and TRBJ2-4, with 8 bases lining up with TRBD1. The CDR3 totals 14 residues. Trimming at V came to 9 bases and at J to 7 bases, leaving 11 bases not matched to a gene. Germline V gives CDR1 LNHDA, CDR2 SQIVND (reference sequence). CDR3 bases: TGTGCCAGCCAGTCCCCAACAGGGGGGAACATTCAGTACTTC. Translating it yields CASQSPTGGNIQYF.

The chain uses TRBV12-3 or TRBV12-4 and TRBJ2-5; TRBD1 matches 7 bases. CDR3 size: 13 residues. The junction had 5 bases not matched to a gene; V was cut back by 3 bases and J by 7 bases. The CDR3: CASSFQGVGTQYF. In DNA, the CDR3 is TGTGCCAGCAGTTTTCAGGGGGTAGGGACCCAGTACTTC.

The chain has TRBV6-6 and TRBJ1-4, with D tentatively TRBD1 (6 bases). Per the germline V gene, CDR1 is MNHNY and CDR2 is SVGAGI (reference sequence). Trimming stripped 6 bases from V and 0 bases from J, with 20 bases between. The CDR3 is 18 residues long. The CDR3 sequence: CASSRPGQGLPTNEKLFF. CDR3 sequence (DNA): TGTGCCAGCAGCCGACCAGGCCAGGGGCTCCCAACTAATGAAAAACTGTTTTTT.

A few counts support this clone. The genes are TRBV2 and TRBJ1-5, with TRBD1 matching 9 bases. Germline CDR1 SNHLY, CDR2 FYNNEI. The length of the CDR3 is 14 residues. Germline trimming cut 5 bases from V and 6 bases from J; bases unmatched to any gene: 5. The CDR3 nucleotides are TGTGCCAGCAGTCTACAGGGGGCCGGTCAGCCCCAGCATTTT. This sequence encodes CASSLQGAGQPQHF. The full variable domain, in which reference TRBV2 and TRBJ1-5 provide the parts outside the CDR3, is EPEVTQTPSHQVTQMGQEVILRCVPISNHLYFYWYRQILGQKVEFLVSFYNNEISEKSEIFDDQFSVERPDGSNFTLKIRSTKLEDSAMYFCASSLQGAGQPQHFGDGTRLSIL.

V and J are TRBV4-2 and TRBJ1-2, with D possibly being TRBD1 (5 bases). Germline values: CDR1 LGHNA, CDR2 YNFKEQ. V was clipped by 8 bases and J by 0 bases, with 10 bases between them. This CDR3 is built from 13 residues. CDR3 in DNA: TGTGCCAGCCACCGGGGGGCTAACTATGGCTACACCTTC. The encoded protein is CASHRGANYGYTF.

The rearrangement joins TRBV25-1 to TRBJ1-2, with 8 bases lining up with TRBD1. CDR3 size: 12 residues. With V trimmed by 4 bases and J by 7 bases, 2 bases remained unmatched. The germline gives CDR1 MGHDK, CDR2 SYGVNS. The CDR3 loop reads CASSGDRRGYTF. Here the CDR3 DNA reads TGTGCCAGCAGTGGGGACAGGCGTGGCTACACCTTC.

The chain is built from TRBV7-9 and TRBJ1-2; 8 bases agree with TRBD1. Germline values: CDR1 SEHNR, CDR2 FQNEAQ (reference sequence). V gave up 4 bases and J gave up 6 bases; unmatched junction bases: 7. The CDR3 consists of 14 residues. This chain's CDR3 is CASSYSDRGDGYTF. The CDR3 nucleotides read TGTGCCAGCAGCTATAGCGACAGGGGTGATGGCTACACCTTC.

The V and J genes are TRBV7-6 and TRBJ2-5; D is possibly TRBD2 (7 bases). V dropped 1 base and J dropped 5 bases, with 20 bases sitting between them. This CDR3 contains 17 residues. The germline CDR1 and CDR2 sequences are SGHVS and FNYEAQ. In DNA form, the CDR3 reads TGTGCCAGCAGCTTAGTCTGGGGGGGCGCTGAGGCTGAGACCCAGTACTTC. Encoded protein: CASSLVWGGAEAETQYF.

The V and J genes are TRBV6-6 and TRBJ1-4; no clear D gene. The CDR3 is 13 amino acids. V shed 4 bases and J shed 7 bases, with 10 bases lying between them. Germline values: CDR1 MNHNY, CDR2 SVGAGI (reference sequence). The CDR3 sequence: CASSSQAPEKLFF. The CDR3 nucleotides read TGTGCCAGCAGTTCCCAGGCACCTGAAAAACTGTTTTTT.

The chain is built from TRBV6-1 and TRBJ1-5; 7 bases match TRBD1. The CDR3 runs to 16 residues. V was clipped by 1 base and J by 2 bases; unmatched bases: 5. Germline V gene sequence: CDR1 MNHNS, CDR2 SASEGT. CDR3 sequence reads: CASSEVLTGGNQPQHF. In DNA, the CDR3 is TGTGCCAGCAGTGAAGTCCTCACAGGGGGCAATCAGCCCCAGCATTTT.